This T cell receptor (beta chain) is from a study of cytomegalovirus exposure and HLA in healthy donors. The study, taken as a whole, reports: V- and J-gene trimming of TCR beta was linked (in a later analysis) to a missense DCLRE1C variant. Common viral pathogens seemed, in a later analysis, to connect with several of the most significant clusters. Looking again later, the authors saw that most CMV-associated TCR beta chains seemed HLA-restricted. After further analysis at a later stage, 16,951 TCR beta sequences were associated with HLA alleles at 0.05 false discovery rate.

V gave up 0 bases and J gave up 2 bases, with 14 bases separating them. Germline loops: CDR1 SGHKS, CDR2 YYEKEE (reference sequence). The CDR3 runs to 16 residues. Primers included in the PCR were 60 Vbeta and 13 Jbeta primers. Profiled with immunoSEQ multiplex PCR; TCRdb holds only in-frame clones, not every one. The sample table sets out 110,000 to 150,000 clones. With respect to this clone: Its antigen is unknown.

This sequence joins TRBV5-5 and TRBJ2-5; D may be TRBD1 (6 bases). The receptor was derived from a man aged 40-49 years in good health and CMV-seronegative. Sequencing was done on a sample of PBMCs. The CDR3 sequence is CASSLAVRGGQETQYF. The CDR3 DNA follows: TGTGCCAGCAGCTTGGCCGTCAGGGGCGGTCAAGAGACCCAGTACTTC.